Described below is a single T cell receptor (beta chain) sequence and its context. This clone showed up just once. The specificity of this receptor is unknown. Base qualities are not provided; no much larger clone lies one nucleotide away. Trimming removed 5 bases from V and 0 bases from J, leaving 11 bases between the germline ends. Taken from cysteine to phenylalanine, the CDR3 has 14 residues. The read is trimmed to its CDR3 DNA, 42 bases read in frame from base 1. Via the germline V gene, CDR1 is SQVTM and CDR2 ANQGSEA. The source of the sample is a study of T cell responses to AZD1222 COVID-19 vaccine (TCRdb year 2021). With regard to the full study: AZD1222 recipients with second doses at about 4 weeks or about 12 weeks were pooled, because spike-specific TCR depth and breadth did not differ between schedules. A total of under 250 trial participants underwent TCR sequencing, of whom about 200 had received two doses of AZD1222 and around 25 had received two doses of the MenACWY control vaccine. Enrollment into the trials was organized by age into subgroups of 18-55, 56-69 and 70-plus years, and those subgroups contained around 150, 28 and 57 TCR-sequenced participants, respectively. General findings and caveats noted by the study authors: Spike-specific TCR breadth and depth rose significantly after two AZD1222 doses compared with day 0 and with MenACWY recipients. Conclusions about previously exposed vaccinees are limited, since just 5 or 6 AZD1222 recipients were seropositive for SARS-CoV-2 at baseline. Because no samples from the day 14 peak response were available, repertoires could be characterized only after the peak T cell response. CD4 TCRs associated with the vaccine covered the entire spike protein, and the dominant responses were in regions 160-218 and 743-854. Reportedly, close to half of the unique spike-specific TCRs recognized epitopes lying outside the regions that are mutated in the B.1.351 and B.1.1.7 variants. Participants were mostly white British and included more females than males, and it was suggested by the authors that clonal diversity may have been underestimated. The 56-69-year group was small, and its depth increase did not reach significance, likely because of low power.

The CDR3 regions of human TCRbeta chains were subjected to immunosequencing. On the study's bioinformatics: TCRs in the repertoires were matched against a reference library of SARS-CoV-2-specific TCRs that had been generated with the MIRA antigen-specificity platform. Breadth was defined as the fraction of unique TCRs that were SARS-CoV-2-associated, and depth was defined as the fraction of total T cells that were SARS-CoV-2-associated. Using the MIRA data, every spike-specific TCR was mapped to the spike region that the TCR reacted to and assigned to either a CD4 or a CD8 class. Log10-transformed breadth and depth values were compared by one-way ANOVA with Sidak's multiple comparisons tests. TCRdb retrieved this table from immuneACCESS and kept in-frame rearrangements only. Not all clones are present; in checked studies, unresolved V genes account for under half, and no reason is known for the remainder. For V, J and clone size, that table is used; D and trimming come from the DNA. A total of about 120,000 clones appear in this sample, 80% to 90% of them only once. 8% to 13% of the sample belongs to the ten largest clones.

The time point tag for this specimen amounts to: baseline before first vaccination. The vaccinee samples were drawn from two UK trials, COV001 and COV002, one of which was a single-blind randomized controlled phase 2/3 trial testing AZD1222 (ChAdOx1 nCoV-19) in healthy adults. For TCRbeta chain sequencing, PBMC samples were collected from trial participants at day 0 and at day 28 after the second dose. The specimen comprised peripheral blood, sampled on day 0 of AZD1222 vaccination. The sequence links TRBV29-1 to TRBJ2-1; the D gene is perhaps TRBD2, on 5 matching bases. This TCR was recovered from an adult in good health. For the CDR3, the sequence is CSVSGISSYNEQFF. The DNA reads as follows: TGCAGCGTTTCGGGAATTAGCTCCTACAATGAGCAGTTCTTC.